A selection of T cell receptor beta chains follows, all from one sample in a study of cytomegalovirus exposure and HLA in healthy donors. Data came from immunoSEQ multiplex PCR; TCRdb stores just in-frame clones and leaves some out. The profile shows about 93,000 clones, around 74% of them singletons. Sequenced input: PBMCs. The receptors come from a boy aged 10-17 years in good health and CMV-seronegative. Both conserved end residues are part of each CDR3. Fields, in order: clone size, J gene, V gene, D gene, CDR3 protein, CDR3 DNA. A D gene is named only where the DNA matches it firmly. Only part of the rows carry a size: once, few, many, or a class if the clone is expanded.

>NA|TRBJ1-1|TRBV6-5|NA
CASSRFRTENTEAFF
TGTGCCAGCAGTCGATTTCGGACAGAGAACACTGAAGCTTTCTTT
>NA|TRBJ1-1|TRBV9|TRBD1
CASNSSPGQGAGAFF
TGTGCCAGCAATTCTTCCCCGGGACAGGGGGCTGGGGCTTTCTTT
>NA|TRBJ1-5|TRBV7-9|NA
CASSLTGTPGGPQHF
TGTGCCAGCAGCTTAACCGGGACCCCCGGGGGGCCCCAGCATTTT
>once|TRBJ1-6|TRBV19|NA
CASSWGVASPLHF
TGTGCCAGTAGTTGGGGGGTTGCTTCACCCCTCCACTTT
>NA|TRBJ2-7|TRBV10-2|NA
CASRNRDTYEQYF
TGCGCCAGCAGGAACAGGGACACCTACGAGCAGTACTTC
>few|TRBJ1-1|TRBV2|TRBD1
CASRLTGVGEAFF
TGTGCCAGCAGATTAACAGGGGTCGGTGAAGCTTTCTTT
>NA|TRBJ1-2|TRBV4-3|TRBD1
CASSQDVSGGISGYTF
TGCGCCAGCAGCCAAGATGTGTCAGGGGGCATTTCGGGCTACACCTTC
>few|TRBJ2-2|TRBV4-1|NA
CAQRGGASETGELFF
TGCGCGCAAAGAGGGGGGGCGTCGGAAACCGGGGAGCTGTTTTTT
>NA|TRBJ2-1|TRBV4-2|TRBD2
CASSQDRLTVAGGPHEQFF
TGTGCCAGCAGCCAAGATCGTCTAACGGTGGCGGGAGGGCCACATGAGCAGTTCTTC
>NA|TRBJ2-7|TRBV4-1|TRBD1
CASSRMPGTGGYEQYF
TGCGCCAGCAGCCGGATGCCCGGGACAGGGGGCTACGAGCAGTACTTC
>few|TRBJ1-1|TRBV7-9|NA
CASSQQGRTEAFF
TGTGCCAGCAGCCAACAGGGTAGGACTGAAGCTTTCTTT
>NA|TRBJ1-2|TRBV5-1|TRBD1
CASSSGQDHGYTF
TGCGCCAGCAGCTCCGGACAGGACCATGGCTACACCTTC
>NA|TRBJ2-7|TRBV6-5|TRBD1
CASRRQGSFHEQYF
TGTGCCAGCAGACGACAGGGGTCTTTCCACGAGCAGTACTTC
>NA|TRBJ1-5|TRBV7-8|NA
CASSSLALGNQPQHF
TGTGCCAGCAGCAGTCTGGCTCTAGGCAATCAGCCCCAGCATTTT
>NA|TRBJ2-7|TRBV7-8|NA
CASSSNYEQYF
TGTGCCAGCAGCTCAAACTACGAGCAGTACTTC
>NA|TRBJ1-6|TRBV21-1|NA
CASSKVPGDNSPLHF
TGTGCCAGCAGCAAAGTCCCGGGGGATAATTCACCCCTCCACTTT
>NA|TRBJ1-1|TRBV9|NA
CASSVVPILNTEAFF
TGTGCCAGCAGCGTAGTACCTATTTTGAACACTGAAGCTTTCTTT
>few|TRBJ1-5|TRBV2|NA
CASSLSGGGPQHF
TGTGCCAGCAGCCTTAGTGGTGGAGGGCCCCAGCATTTT
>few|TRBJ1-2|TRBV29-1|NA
CSVEDQQGYTF
TGCAGCGTTGAAGATCAACAAGGCTACACCTTC
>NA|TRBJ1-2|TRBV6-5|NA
CASSPTTSARSTF
TGTGCCAGCAGTCCCACAACTTCCGCCCGGAGCACCTTC
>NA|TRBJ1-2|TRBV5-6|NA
CASSRGTLNYGYTF
TGTGCCAGCAGCCGAGGGACTCTTAACTATGGCTACACCTTC
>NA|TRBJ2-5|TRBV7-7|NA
CASSLVGETQYF
TGTGCTAGCAGCTTAGTCGGAGAGACCCAGTACTTC
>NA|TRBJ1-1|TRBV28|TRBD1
CASSRQGIRTEAFF
TGTGCCAGCAGTAGACAGGGTATCAGGACTGAAGCTTTCTTT
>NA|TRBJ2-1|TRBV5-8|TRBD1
CASRPGQIYNEQFF
TGTGCCAGCAGGCCGGGACAGATCTACAATGAGCAGTTCTTC
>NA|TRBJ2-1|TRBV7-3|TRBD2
CASSPFGAGGRNEQFF
TGTGCCAGCAGCCCCTTTGGGGCGGGAGGGAGAAATGAGCAGTTCTTC
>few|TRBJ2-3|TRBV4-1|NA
CASSQPPGAGSFILGTDTQYF
TGCGCCAGCAGCCAACCTCCGGGAGCAGGAAGTTTTATTTTGGGCACAGATACGCAGTATTTT
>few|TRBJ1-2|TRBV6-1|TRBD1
CASSPGGAIYGYTF
TGTGCCAGCAGTCCAGGGGGCGCAATCTATGGCTACACCTTC
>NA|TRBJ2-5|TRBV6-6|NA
CASLERWGLEETQYF
TGTGCCAGCCTAGAGAGATGGGGGCTTGAAGAGACCCAGTACTTC
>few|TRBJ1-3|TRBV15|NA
CATSRGQLNTIYF
TGTGCCACCAGCAGAGGACAGTTAAACACCATATATTTT